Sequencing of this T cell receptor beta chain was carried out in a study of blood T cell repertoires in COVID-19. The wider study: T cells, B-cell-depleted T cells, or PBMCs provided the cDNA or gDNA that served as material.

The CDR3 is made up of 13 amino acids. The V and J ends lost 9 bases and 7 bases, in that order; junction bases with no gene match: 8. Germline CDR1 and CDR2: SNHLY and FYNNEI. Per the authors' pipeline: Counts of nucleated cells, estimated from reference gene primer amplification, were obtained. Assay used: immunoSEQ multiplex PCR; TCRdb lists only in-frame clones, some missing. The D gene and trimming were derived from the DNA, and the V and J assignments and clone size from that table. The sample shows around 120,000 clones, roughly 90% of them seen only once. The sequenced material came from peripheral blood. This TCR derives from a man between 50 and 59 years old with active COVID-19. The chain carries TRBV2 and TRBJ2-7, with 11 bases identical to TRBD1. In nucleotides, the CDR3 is TGTGCCAGGGGGGGACAGGGGGTCGGTGAGCAGTACGTC. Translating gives CARGGQGVGEQYV.